Listed below are T cell receptor beta chains from one sample, sequenced in a study of Ad26.COV2.S vaccination and SARS-CoV-2 variants. Some clones are missing from TCRdb's copy, which holds only in-frame ones; the method was immunoSEQ multiplex PCR. The table includes roughly 460,000 clones, 80% to 90% detected once. This sample comprised peripheral blood, obtained in a trial of Ad26.COV2.S vaccine versus placebo. These receptors were collected from a person aged 18-60 years who received the Ad26.COV2.S COVID-19 vaccine or a placebo. CDR3s include the opening cysteine and the closing phenylalanine or tryptophan. The D gene is left open where the match is weak. Part of the rows lack a size; the others show once, few, many or a class for expanded clones.

V,J,size,D,DNA,CDR3
TRBV14,TRBJ1-1,.,.,TGTGCCAGCAGCCAAGGGCCCGGCGGTAGCACTGAAGCTTTCTTT,CASSQGPGGSTEAFF
TRBV29-1,TRBJ2-1,few,.,TGCAGCCTCACGCAGGGCTCCTACAATGAGCAGTTCTTC,CSLTQGSYNEQFF
TRBV25-1,TRBJ2-7,.,TRBD1,TGTGCCACCCGGACAGGGTCCTACGAGCAGTACTTC,CATRTGSYEQYF
TRBV19,TRBJ1-5,.,TRBD1,TGTGCCAGTAGTATGCAGGGGGTAGGCAATCAGCCCCAGCATTTT,CASSMQGVGNQPQHF
TRBV28,TRBJ2-3,.,.,TGTGCCAGCTTCCGGGGCGGGGTGCCCCCAGATACGCAGTATTTT,CASFRGGVPPDTQYF
TRBV2,TRBJ2-7,.,.,TGTGCCAGCAGTGAAATGGCGTACGAGCAGTACTTC,CASSEMAYEQYF
TRBV28,TRBJ1-4,few,TRBD1,TGTGCCAGCAGTCCCGGGACAGGGGGGCGTGGGGAAAAACTGTTTTTT,CASSPGTGGRGEKLFF
TRBV30,TRBJ2-1,.,.,TGTGCCTGGACTGGCCGTGTGGCCAATGAGCAGTTCTTC,CAWTGRVANEQFF
TRBV2,TRBJ2-2,.,.,TGTGCCAGCAGTGATAATCTGCCATCGACCGGGGAGCTGTTTTTT,CASSDNLPSTGELFF
TRBV24-1,TRBJ2-7,once,TRBD1,TGTGCCACCAGTGACCCCCGGGACAGTGACGAGCAGTACTTC,CATSDPRDSDEQYF
TRBV7-9,TRBJ2-4,.,TRBD2,TGTGCCAGCAGCCAGGGGACTAGCGGGAGTAGGGACATTCAGTACTTC,CASSQGTSGSRDIQYF
TRBV6-2/TRBV6-3,TRBJ1-1,.,TRBD1,TGTGCCAGCAGTTACTCCAGGACAGGCATGAACACTGAAGCTTTCTTT,CASSYSRTGMNTEAFF
TRBV28,TRBJ2-1,.,.,TGTGCCAGCAGTTTATCCTTGGATGCGGGATCGAGGGGTGAGCAGTTCTTC,CASSLSLDAGSRGEQFF
TRBV2,TRBJ1-1,.,.,TGTGCCAGCGATAGGGCCTACCCACCTTTCTTT,CASDRAYPPFF
TRBV7-3,TRBJ2-2,.,TRBD2,TGTGCCAGCAGCTTAAATGGACTAGCGGGGTCGAACACCGGGGAGCTGTTTTTT,CASSLNGLAGSNTGELFF
TRBV7-9,TRBJ2-7,.,.,TGTGCCAGCAGCTTATCGGCAGGGTCCTACGAGCAGTACTTC,CASSLSAGSYEQYF
TRBV7-3,TRBJ2-3,.,TRBD2,TGTGCCAGCAGCTTAAACGCGCCGACTAGCGCAGATACGCAGTATTTT,CASSLNAPTSADTQYF
TRBV19,TRBJ2-5,.,.,TGTGCCAGTAGTATAAGACAGAACCAAGAGACCCAGTACTTC,CASSIRQNQETQYF
TRBV6-5,TRBJ2-1,.,.,TGTGCCAGCAGCAGATACAATGAGCAGTTCTTC,CASSRYNEQFF
TRBV18,TRBJ1-3,.,TRBD1,TGTGCCAGCTCGTGGGAGAAGACAGGGGGAAACACCATATATTTT,CASSWEKTGGNTIYF
TRBV30,TRBJ1-1,.,.,TGTGCCTGGAGTATAATGCGGGCCGGGGACACTGAAGCTTTCTTT,CAWSIMRAGDTEAFF
TRBV5-4,TRBJ1-5,once,TRBD1,TGTGCCAGCAGCGCTGACAGGGGAAGCAATCAGCCCCAGCATTTT,CASSADRGSNQPQHF
TRBV19,TRBJ1-2,.,.,TGTGCCAGTAGTATATATGACTATGGCTACACCTTC,CASSIYDYGYTF
TRBV4-2,TRBJ2-6,.,.,TGTGCCAGCAGCCAAGAGAAGTCAGGGACATTCTCTGGGGCCAACGTCCTGACTTTC,CASSQEKSGTFSGANVLTF
TRBV2,TRBJ1-5,.,.,TGTGCCAGCCGCCGGGACACGGGTCAGCCCCAGCATTTT,CASRRDTGQPQHF
TRBV25-1,TRBJ1-1,.,.,TGTGCCAGCAGTAAGGTCTTGATTCAGGGGTTGGGGACTGAAGCTTTCTTT,CASSKVLIQGLGTEAFF
TRBV9,TRBJ2-5,.,.,TGTGCCAGCAGCTTGGGCATATCGGAGCTAGGGACCCAGTACTTC,CASSLGISELGTQYF
TRBV7-9,TRBJ2-1,.,.,TGTGCCAGCAGCTTAGATCCATCCTACAATGAGCAGTTCTTC,CASSLDPSYNEQFF
TRBV4-1,TRBJ2-5,.,.,TGCGCCAGCAGCCAAGATCGGCTAGCGATTATTGAGACCCAGTACTTC,CASSQDRLAIIETQYF
TRBV6-5,TRBJ1-6,.,.,TGTGCCAGCAGTTACCGGCAGCTCTATAATTCACCCCTCCACTTT,CASSYRQLYNSPLHF
TRBV18,TRBJ1-1,.,.,TGTGCCAGCTCATGGGGGCGCGACACTGAAGCTTTCTTT,CASSWGRDTEAFF
TRBV6-4,TRBJ1-2,.,TRBD1,TGTGCCAGCAGTGACATTAGGGACAGTCATAACTATGGCTACACCTTC,CASSDIRDSHNYGYTF
TRBV13,TRBJ2-3,.,.,TGTGCCAGCAGCTTAGGGATAGCGCAGTATTTT,CASSLGIAQYF
TRBV7-9,TRBJ2-1,.,.,TGTGCCAGCAGTGCTTACGGTGAGCAGTTCTTC,CASSAYGEQFF
TRBV12-3/TRBV12-4,TRBJ1-1,.,.,TGTGCCAGCAGAAGACAGAGGAACACTGAAGCTTTCTTT,CASRRQRNTEAFF
TRBV19,TRBJ2-3,.,TRBD2,TGTGCCAGTAGTATAGCGAAGGCTAGCGGGTGGTTCACAGATACGCAGTATTTT,CASSIAKASGWFTDTQYF
TRBV5-6,TRBJ1-6,.,.,TGTGCCAGCAGCTTGGAGGGACCCCTCCACTTT,CASSLEGPLHF
TRBV7-2,TRBJ1-3,.,.,TGTGCCAGCAGCCAAGCTCTCTTGGGAGAAGGGAACACCATATATTTT,CASSQALLGEGNTIYF
TRBV5-8,TRBJ2-7,.,.,TGTGCCAGCAGCTTGGCCCGGCCAAGCTCCTACGAGCAGTACTTC,CASSLARPSSYEQYF
TRBV30,TRBJ1-2,.,TRBD1,TGTGCCTGGAGTGTGCAGGGGGGGTATGGCTACACCTTC,CAWSVQGGYGYTF
TRBV11-2,TRBJ2-7,.,TRBD2,TGTGCCAGCAGCATACGGACTAGCGGGGACTACGAGCAGTACTTC,CASSIRTSGDYEQYF
TRBV6-5,TRBJ2-7,.,.,TGTGCCAGCAGAACAGCGGCTGGGGAGCAGTACTTC,CASRTAAGEQYF
TRBV6-6,TRBJ2-6,once,.,TGTGCCAGCAGCGGACGGTACTCTGGGGCCAACGTCCTGACTTTC,CASSGRYSGANVLTF
TRBV2,TRBJ1-1,once,.,TGTGCCAGCAGTGAATGGGTTGAAAACACTGAAGCTTTCTTT,CASSEWVENTEAFF
TRBV19,TRBJ2-3,.,.,TGTGCCAGTAGTATAGGGGCAGTAAAAGGGACAGATACGCAGTATTTT,CASSIGAVKGTDTQYF